Detailed here is one TCR beta chain. Its antigen is not known. The CDR3 runs 13 residues. V shed 6 bases and J shed 5 bases, with 14 bases lying between them. Germline lookup yields CDR1 MDHEN and CDR2 SYDVKM. These donors, healthy bone marrow donors, were studied. The data originate from a study of cytomegalovirus exposure and HLA in healthy donors. General study points: Later on, a genetic analysis was performed. It linked a missense variant in DCLRE1C with V- and J-gene trimming of TCR beta.

The PCR ran on 60 Vbeta and 13 Jbeta primers. TCRdb's table, derived via immunoSEQ multiplex PCR, lists solely in-frame clones and lacks some. The sample records about 180,000 clones, roughly 70% being singletons. This chain uses TRBV28 with TRBJ2-7, with a tentative D call TRBD2 (7 bases). The receptor was derived from a male donor in good health and CMV-seronegative. Input material: PBMCs. The CDR3 is CASRLTGRDEQYF. The DNA for the CDR3 is TGTGCCAGCAGGCTAACAGGGAGGGACGAGCAGTACTTC.